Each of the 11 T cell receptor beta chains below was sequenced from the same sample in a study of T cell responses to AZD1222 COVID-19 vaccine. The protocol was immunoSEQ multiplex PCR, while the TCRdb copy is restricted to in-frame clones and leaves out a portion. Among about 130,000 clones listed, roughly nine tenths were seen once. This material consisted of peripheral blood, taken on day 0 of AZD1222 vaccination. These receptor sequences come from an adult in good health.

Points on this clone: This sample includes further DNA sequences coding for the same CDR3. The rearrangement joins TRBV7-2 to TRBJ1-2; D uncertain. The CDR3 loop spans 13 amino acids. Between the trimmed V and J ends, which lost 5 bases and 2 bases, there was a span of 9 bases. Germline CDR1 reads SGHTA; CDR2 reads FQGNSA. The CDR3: CASSPDGNYGYTF. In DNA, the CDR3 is TGTGCCAGCAGCCCTGACGGAAACTATGGCTACACCTTC.

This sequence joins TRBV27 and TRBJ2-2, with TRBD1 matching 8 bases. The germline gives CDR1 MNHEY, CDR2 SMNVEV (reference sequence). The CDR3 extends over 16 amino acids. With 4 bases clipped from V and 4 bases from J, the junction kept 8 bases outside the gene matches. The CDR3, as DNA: TGTGCCAGCAGTTCGAGCGGACAGGGTGGCACCGGGGAGCTGTTTTTT. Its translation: CASSSSGQGGTGELFF.

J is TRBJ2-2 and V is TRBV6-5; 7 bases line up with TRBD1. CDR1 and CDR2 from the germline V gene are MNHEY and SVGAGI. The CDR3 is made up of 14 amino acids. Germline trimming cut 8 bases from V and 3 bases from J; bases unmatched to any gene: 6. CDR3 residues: CASPTDRDTGELFF. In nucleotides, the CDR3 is TGTGCCAGCCCCACCGACAGGGACACCGGGGAGCTGTTTTTT.

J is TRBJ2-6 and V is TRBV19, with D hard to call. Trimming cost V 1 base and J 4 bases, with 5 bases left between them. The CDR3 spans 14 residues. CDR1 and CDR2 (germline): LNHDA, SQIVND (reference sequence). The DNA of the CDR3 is TGTGCCAGTAGTATAGTACAGGGGGCCAACGTCCTGACTTTC. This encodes CASSIVQGANVLTF.

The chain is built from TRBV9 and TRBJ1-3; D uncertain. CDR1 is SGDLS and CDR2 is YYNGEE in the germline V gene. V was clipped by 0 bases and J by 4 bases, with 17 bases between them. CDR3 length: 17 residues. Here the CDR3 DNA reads TGTGCCAGCAGCGTAGCTTCCGGGAGTCGTATCGGAAACACCATATATTTT. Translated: CASSVASGSRIGNTIYF. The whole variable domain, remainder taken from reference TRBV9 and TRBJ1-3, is DSGVTQTPKHLITATGQRVTLRCSPRSGDLSVYWYQQSLDQGLQFLIQYYNGEERAKGNILERFSAQQFPDLHSELNLSSLELGDSALYFCASSVASGSRIGNTIYFGEGSWLTVV.

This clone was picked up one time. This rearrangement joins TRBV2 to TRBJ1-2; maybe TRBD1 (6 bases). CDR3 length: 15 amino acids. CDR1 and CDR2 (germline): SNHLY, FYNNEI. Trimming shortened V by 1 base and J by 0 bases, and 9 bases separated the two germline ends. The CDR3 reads CASSEDGTTNYGYTF. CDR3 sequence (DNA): TGTGCCAGCAGTGAAGACGGGACAACTAACTATGGCTACACCTTC. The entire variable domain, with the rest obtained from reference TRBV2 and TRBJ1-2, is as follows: EPEVTQTPSHQVTQMGQEVILRCVPISNHLYFYWYRQILGQKVEFLVSFYNNEISEKSEIFDDQFSVERPDGSNFTLKIRSTKLEDSAMYFCASSEDGTTNYGYTFGSGTRLTVV.

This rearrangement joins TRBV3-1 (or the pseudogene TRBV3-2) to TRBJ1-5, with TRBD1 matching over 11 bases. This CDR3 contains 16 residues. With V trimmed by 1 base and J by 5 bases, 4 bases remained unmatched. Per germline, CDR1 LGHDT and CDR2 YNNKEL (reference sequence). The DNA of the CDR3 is TGTGCCAGCAGCCAAGCAGGGACAGGGGGGGATCAGCCCCAGCATTTT. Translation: CASSQAGTGGDQPQHF.

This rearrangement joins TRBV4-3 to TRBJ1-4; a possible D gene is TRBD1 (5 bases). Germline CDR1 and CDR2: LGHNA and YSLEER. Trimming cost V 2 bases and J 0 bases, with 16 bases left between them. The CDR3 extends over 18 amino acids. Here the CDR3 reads CASSQTPGGAATNEKLFF. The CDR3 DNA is TGCGCCAGCAGCCAAACCCCGGGAGGGGCAGCAACTAATGAAAAACTGTTTTTT.

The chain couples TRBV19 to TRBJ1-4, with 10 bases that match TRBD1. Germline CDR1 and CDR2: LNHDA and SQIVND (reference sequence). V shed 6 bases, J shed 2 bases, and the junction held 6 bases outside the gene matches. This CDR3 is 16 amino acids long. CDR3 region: CASRDRGQETNEKLFF. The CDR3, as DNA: TGTGCCAGTAGAGACAGGGGGCAGGAGACTAATGAAAAACTGTTTTTT.

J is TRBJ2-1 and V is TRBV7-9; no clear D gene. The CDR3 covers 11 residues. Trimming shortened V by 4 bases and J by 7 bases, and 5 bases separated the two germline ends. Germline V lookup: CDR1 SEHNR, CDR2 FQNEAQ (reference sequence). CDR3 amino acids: CASSYGNEQFF. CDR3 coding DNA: TGTGCCAGCAGCTATGGGAATGAGCAGTTCTTC. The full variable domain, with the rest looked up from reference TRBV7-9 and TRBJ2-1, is DTGVSQNPRHKITKRGQNVTFRCDPISEHNRLYWYRQTLGQGPEFLTYFQNEAQLEKSRLLSDRFSAERPKGSFSTLEIQRTEQGDSAMYLCASSYGNEQFFGPGTRLTVL.

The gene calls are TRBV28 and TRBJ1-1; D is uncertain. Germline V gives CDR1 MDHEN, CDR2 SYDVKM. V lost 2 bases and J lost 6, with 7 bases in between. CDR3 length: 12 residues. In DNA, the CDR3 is TGTGCCAGCAGTTTACTGGACCCTGAAGCTTTCTTT. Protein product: CASSLLDPEAFF.